These 32 T cell receptor beta chains were all obtained from the same sample, sequenced in a study of tumor-infiltrating lymphocytes in primary liver carcinoma. Unsorted bulk tissue (roughly 17-33 mg) underwent RNA and DNA co-extraction. Total RNA (around 0.45 ug) served as template for TCR beta cDNA synthesis primed by a constant-region primer. Slightly modified ARM-PCR, run as three nested multiplex PCR rounds, produced the TCR beta libraries. Investigators reported that the first two PCR rounds, at roughly 10 cycles each, used TRBV1-TRBV30 forward primers with a C-beta reverse primer. TCRdb re-called the multiplex PCR reads with MiXCR, one entry per CDR3 protein. The table records roughly 120,000 distinct CDR3 sequences, around 70% of them present only once. What was sequenced was tumor-adjacent normal liver tissue. These receptors came from a woman aged 55-69 years with primary liver carcinoma and hepatitis B virus infection.

With regard to this clonotype: Sequence at one end of the junction differs from germline and may be a read error. This chain links TRBV11-2 with TRBJ2-1; TRBD2 matches 11 bases. Looked up from germline, CDR1 is SGHAT and CDR2 is FQNNGV. CDR3 length equals 14 residues. The DNA for the CDR3 is TGTACCAGCAGCGGGACTAGCGGTTACAATAAGCAATTCTTC. Translated, it gives CTSSGTSGYNKQFF.

This clonotype was recorded only once. This is likely a read error, given that the CDR3 carries no conserved phenylalanine or tryptophan at its end. This chain uses TRBV6-5 with TRBJ2-1; the D is unclear. The germline gives CDR1 MNHEY, CDR2 SVGAGI. The V and J ends lost 5 bases and 8 bases respectively, with 13 bases between them. The CDR3 runs 13 residues. The CDR3 nucleotides read TGTGCCAGCAGTACCCAGACTGTGCATGAGCAGTTCTCC. It specifies CASSTQTVHEQFS.

At least ten counts were recorded for this clonotype. The chain carries TRBV12-3 or TRBV12-4 and TRBJ1-1; D ambiguous. This CDR3 is 13 amino acids long. The ends were cut back, 6 bases at V and 4 bases at J, with 12 bases in the middle. DNA of the CDR3: TGTGCCAGCAGGGTGGGAGTGGGCACTGAAGCTTTCTTT. Amino acids: CASRVGVGTEAFF.

A remark on this clonotype: The junction departs from the called germline gene at one end, perhaps through a read error. The chain has TRBV11-2 and TRBJ2-2, with a tentative D call TRBD2 (7 bases). Germline CDR1 reads SGHAT; CDR2 reads FQNNGV. CDR3 length: 14 residues. CDR3 amino acids: CASSLRSGIGGLLF. CDR3 bases: TGTGCCAGCTCGCTACGGTCAGGCATCGGGGGGCTGTTATTT.

This clonotype is a singleton in its sample. The chain couples TRBV11-2 to TRBJ2-1; D unresolved. V was clipped by 4 bases and J by 3 bases, with 10 bases between them. This CDR3 has 14 residues. The V gene's germline CDR1 is SGHAT and CDR2 FQNNGV. The CDR3, as DNA: TGTGCCAGCAGCTATACTAAGAGCTACAATGAGCAGTTCTTC. Encoded protein: CASSYTKSYNEQFF.

Of note for this clonotype: The CDR3 end shows no conserved phenylalanine or tryptophan, and so a read error is likely. This chain uses TRBV12-3 or TRBV12-4 with TRBJ1-5, with 9 bases that match TRBD1. Unmatched junction bases numbered 5, after V lost 10 bases and J lost 4 bases. This CDR3 spans 13 amino acids. The CDR3 bases are TGTGCCACCACTGGGACAGGGAATCAGCCCCAGCATTCT. This sequence encodes CATTGTGNQPQHS.

About this clonotype itself: It is likely a read error, because the conserved phenylalanine at the end of the CDR3 is missing. The V call is TRBV12-3 or TRBV12-4, the J call TRBJ1-6; D is perhaps TRBD1 (5 bases). CDR3 size: 14 residues. CDR3 DNA: TGTGCCAGTAGTTTGGGGGGACGGTATTCACCCCTCCACTCT. It encodes CASSLGGRYSPLHS.

Note on this clonotype: Germline is not matched at one junction end, which may reflect a read error. The genes are TRBV6-5 and TRBJ2-1; tentative D call: TRBD2 (6 bases). Per germline, CDR1 MNHEY and CDR2 SVGAGI. This CDR3 is built from 17 residues. DNA of the CDR3: TGTGCCAACGGGCCCCGGGTTCGAGCGGGTCGCTACAATGAGCAGCTCTTC. Encoded protein: CANGPRVRAGRYNEQLF.

Concerning this clonotype: One junction end does not reproduce the germline sequence, and a read error may be involved. The J gene is TRBJ1-1, the V gene TRBV10-3; 7 positions match TRBD1. The CDR3 is 14 amino acids. Germline V gives CDR1 ENHRY, CDR2 SYGVKD. The CDR3 DNA sequence: TGTGCCATCAGTGGGAAGGGGGCCAACACTGAAGCTTCCTTT. Its translation: CAISGKGANTEASF.

In regard to this clonotype: A read error may be the cause here, since a much bigger clone is one base away. The chain combines TRBV28 with TRBJ1-3; D unresolved. The CDR3 length is 13 residues. Germline CDR1 is MDHEN and CDR2 is SYDVKM. Here the CDR3 reads CAGSSLPGNTIYF. The CDR3 bases are TGTGCCGGCAGCTCACTACCGGGGAACACCATATATTTT.

Regarding this clonotype: A much larger clone sits a single nucleotide away, making a read error possible. The CDR3 is CTTSDTLNTEAFF. CDR3 nucleotides: TGTACCACCAGTGATACATTGAACACTGAAGCTTTCTTT. The chain joins TRBV24-1 to TRBJ1-1; no clear D gene. This CDR3 has 13 amino acids. Germline CDR1 and CDR2: KGHDR and SFDVKD.

A note on this clonotype: Sequence at one end of the junction differs from germline and may be a read error. The genes are TRBV6-5 and TRBJ1-5; tentatively, D is TRBD1 (6 bases). CDR1 and CDR2 from the germline V gene are MNHEY and SVGAGI. The CDR3 totals 15 residues. CDR3 in amino acids: CASSLTLGGNQPQQF. CDR3 coding DNA: TGCGCCAGCAGCCTTACCCTGGGGGGCAATCAGCCCCAGCAATTT.

A word on this clonotype: Here the CDR3 omits its conserved ending phenylalanine or tryptophan, so a read error is the likely source. The limits of the CDR3 on the DNA are not certain, so only TCRdb's listed CDR3 is given. The genes are TRBV11-2 and TRBJ2-1. A total of 17 residues make up the CDR3, ends included. CDR1 and CDR2 from the germline V gene are SGHAT and FQNNGV. The CDR3 protein is CASSLDQQCKVYNEQSL.

This clonotype was seen repeatedly, ten times or more. The genes are TRBV5-6 and TRBJ2-1; TRBD1 or TRBD2 may be the D gene (6 bases each). CDR1 is SGHDT, CDR2 YYEEEE, per germline. Deletions cut 4 bases from V and 0 bases from J, with 14 bases between. The CDR3 is 16 amino acids. CDR3 DNA: TGTGCCAGCAGCCAGGAGGGGGAGAGCTCCTACAATGAGCAGTTCTTC. This codes for CASSQEGESSYNEQFF.

As for this clonotype: Given a much more abundant clone one base away, this may be a read error. The chain employs TRBV5-1 and TRBJ2-1; the match to TRBD1 covers 9 bases. This CDR3 has 17 residues. Germline loops: CDR1 SGHRS, CDR2 YFSETQ. Germline trimming cut 4 bases from V and 8 bases from J; bases unmatched to any gene: 16. The CDR3 here is CASSPLDRQGGHYEQFF. CDR3 DNA sequence: TGCGCCAGCAGCCCCTTGGACCGACAGGGGGGTCACTATGAGCAGTTCTTC.

Turning to this clonotype: Sequence at one end of the junction differs from germline and may be a read error. The rearrangement links TRBV30 to TRBJ2-7, with 7 positions matching TRBD1. Germline lookup yields CDR1 GTSNPN and CDR2 SVGIG (reference sequence). The CDR3 has 13 amino acids. CDR3 DNA sequence: TGTGCCTGGGGGACAGTGGTAGGAGACGAGGAGTACTTC. Protein product: CAWGTVVGDEEYF.

V usage is TRBV11-2 and J usage is TRBJ1-1; possible D gene TRBD1, 5 bases. The CDR3 covers 20 residues. Germline CDR1 SGHAT, CDR2 FQNNGV. The V gene lost 5 bases and the J gene lost 7 bases, with 35 bases spanning the gap. Here the CDR3 DNA reads TGTGCCAGCAGCCCACAACAGCACGGACACCTTGGCTTTTGGGGCTATGAAGCTTTCTTT. Translation: CASSPQQHGHLGFWGYEAFF.

To note about this clonotype: A read error may account for a junction end that differs from germline. The chain is built from TRBV5-1 and TRBJ1-1; 7 bases match TRBD1. The CDR3 loop spans 14 amino acids. The V gene's germline CDR1 is SGHRS and CDR2 YFSETQ. The chain's CDR3 is CTSSLRGGNTEAFF. The CDR3 nucleotides are TGCACCAGCAGCCTCAGGGGGGGAAACACTGAAGCTTTCTTT.

In the case of this clonotype: Possible read error: a much larger clone is one base away. The chain has TRBV5-4 and TRBJ1-2; 10 nucleotides agree with TRBD1. The CDR3 runs to 14 residues. Germline V CDR1 and CDR2: SGHNT, YYREEE (reference sequence). The CDR3 DNA reads TGTGCCAGCAGCTTGGCGGGACAGGGGTATGGCTACGCCTTC. This gives the protein CASSLAGQGYGYAF.

A remark on this clonotype: One base away lies a much larger clone, so this may be a sequencing read error. The gene calls are TRBV28 and TRBJ1-2; D remains unclear. Trimming stripped 8 bases from V and 4 bases from J, with 14 bases between. The germline V gene encodes CDR1 MDHEN and CDR2 SYDVKM. The CDR3 loop spans 13 amino acids. CDR3 sequence reads: CASGREGCYGYTF. CDR3 DNA sequence: TGTGCCAGCGGACGGGAAGGGTGCTATGGCTACACCTTC.

About this clonotype: The junction departs from germline at one end; a sequencing error may be responsible. The chain is built from TRBV19 and TRBJ2-3; 10 nucleotides line up with TRBD2. The germline V gene has CDR1 LNHDA and CDR2 SQIVND (reference sequence). CDR3 length: 15 residues. CDR3 in amino acids: CASRPSGSSADMQYF. In DNA form, the CDR3 reads TGTGCCAGTAGGCCTAGCGGGAGTTCAGCAGATATGCAGTATTTT.

This clonotype occurred a few times. This may come from a read error, since a much larger clone is one base off. The V call is TRBV5-6, the J call TRBJ1-1; D not certain. CDR1 is SGHDT and CDR2 is YYEEEE in the germline V gene. V was clipped by 0 bases and J by 6 bases, with 15 bases between them. The CDR3 extends over 15 amino acids. The CDR3: CASSLAQRRRAEAFF. CDR3 sequence (DNA): TGTGCCAGCAGCTTGGCCCAGAGAAGGAGGGCTGAAGCTTTCTTT.

This clonotype was observed a single time. The junction and the germline gene differ at one end; a read error may be behind it. The V and J genes are TRBV6-1 and TRBJ1-5; 9 positions match TRBD1. Germline V CDR1 and CDR2: MNHNS, SASEGT. The CDR3 extends over 14 amino acids. The chain's CDR3 is CTSGQGPEGQPQHF. CDR3 coding DNA: TGTACCAGTGGACAGGGGCCCGAAGGGCAGCCCCAGCATTTT.

This clonotype was detected a few times. This may arise from a read error, as a much more abundant clone is one base away. V and J are TRBV12-3 or TRBV12-4 and TRBJ2-1, with unresolved D. The CDR3 totals 12 residues. DNA of the CDR3: TGTGTCAGCAGTTTTACTGGGGTCCCTAGGTTCTTC. Translating gives CVSSFTGVPRFF.

This clonotype was recorded many times. The genes are TRBV4-2 and TRBJ1-2; no clear D. Germline CDR1 is LGHNA and CDR2 is YNFKEQ. The CDR3 sequence is 13 residues long. Trimming took off 4 bases at V and 3 bases at J, with 9 bases between the two ends. As DNA, the CDR3 is TGTGCCAGCAGCCCGCGACCGGACTATGGCTACACCTTC. Translation: CASSPRPDYGYTF.

On this clonotype: Because the CDR3 is missing its conserved closing phenylalanine or tryptophan, this is likely a read error. V is TRBV11-2 and J is TRBJ2-7; D possibly corresponds to TRBD2 (5 bases). Looked up from germline, CDR1 is SGHAT and CDR2 is FQNNGV. The CDR3 sequence is 14 residues long. The CDR3 sequence: CTSSPLRVAGEQYS. CDR3 DNA sequence: TGTACCAGCAGCCCGCTGAGGGTGGCGGGTGAGCAGTACTCC.

Concerning this clonotype: A read error may account for a junction end that differs from germline. V and J are TRBV11-2 and TRBJ1-3; maybe TRBD1 (5 bases). CDR1 and CDR2 from the germline V gene are SGHAT and FQNNGV. The CDR3 is made up of 14 amino acids. CDR3 DNA: TGTGTCATCAGCCATGGGGCGGGCGGAAACATCATATATTTT. It is translated as CVISHGAGGNIIYF.

Only one count was recorded for this clonotype. It may be a read error: a sequence one base away is much more abundant. J is TRBJ1-2 and V is TRBV28; D not resolved. Germline CDR1 reads MDHEN; CDR2 reads SYDVKM. V dropped 3 bases and J dropped 8 bases, with 25 bases sitting between them. The CDR3 length is 17 residues. CDR3 DNA sequence: TGTGCCAGCAGTTTGAGTTTCTCCGAGACCAACTTGAGGGGCTACACCTTC. Translating it yields CASSLSFSETNLRGYTF.

The chain uses TRBV6-2 or TRBV6-3 and TRBJ1-2; no clear D gene. The CDR3 is 13 amino acids. CDR1 and CDR2 from the germline V gene are MNHEY and SVGEGT. CDR3 sequence (DNA): TGTGCAAGCGGCAGAGCAACTACCACTGGCTACACCTTC. This codes for CASGRATTTGYTF.

This clonotype was picked up a small number of times. This chain uses TRBV28 with TRBJ2-7; D gene uncertain. Trimming cost V 2 bases and J 0 bases, with 5 bases left between them. Per the germline V gene, CDR1 is MDHEN and CDR2 is SYDVKM. The CDR3 sequence is 13 residues long. CDR3 DNA sequence: TGTGCCAGCAGTTTACTCCACTCCTACGAGCAGTACTTC. Translation: CASSLLHSYEQYF.

V and J are TRBV2 and TRBJ2-3; D uncertain. With 11 bases removed from V and 8 bases from J, the gap between germline ends came to 14 bases. The CDR3 loop spans 11 amino acids. Germline lookup yields CDR1 SNHLY and CDR2 FYNNEI. The DNA of the CDR3 is TGTGCCTACGGTACCACTGGTACGCAGTATTTT. Translating gives CAYGTTGTQYF.

CDR3 region: CASSSGARANNEQFF. The CDR3 nucleotides are TGTGCCAGCAGTTCCGGGGCGAGAGCTAACAATGAGCAGTTCTTC. The J gene is TRBJ2-1, the V gene TRBV12-3 or TRBV12-4; D may correspond to TRBD1 or TRBD2 (5 bases each). This CDR3 region has 15 residues. V was trimmed by 4 bases and J by 5 bases, leaving 15 bases between them.